The next 6 T cell receptor beta chains were all read from a single sample in a study of identical twins. TCRdb fed the 5' RACE reads into MiXCR, producing one record per CDR3 protein. The sample contains roughly 750,000 distinct CDR3 sequences, 21% of which appear only once. The data also belong to a second study, concerning T cells expressing NK-cell markers.

Sequenced: PBMCs. These receptors were taken from a woman aged 18-35 years in good health.

This clonotype was observed at least ten times. The chain employs TRBV20-1 and TRBJ2-1; the match to TRBD2 covers 9 bases. This CDR3 is built from 14 residues. Germline values: CDR1 DFQATT, CDR2 SNEGSKA (reference sequence). J gave up 10 bases and V 0 bases, and 7 bases lay outside the gene matches. The CDR3 coding sequence is TGCAGTGCTAGAGATCCCGGGACTAGCCTCGAGCAGTTCTTC. Its translation is CSARDPGTSLEQFF.

This clonotype has only a few counts. This chain links TRBV15 with TRBJ2-5; D call uncertain. CDR1 is LNHNV, CDR2 YYDKDF, per germline (reference sequence). The CDR3 is 12 amino acids. V was cut by 4 bases and J by 4 bases, with 7 bases left in between. CDR3 sequence reads: CATSTLRETQYF. As DNA, the CDR3 is TGTGCCACCAGCACGCTCAGAGAGACCCAGTACTTC. Full variable domain (rest looked up from reference TRBV15 and TRBJ2-5): DAMVIQNPRYQVTQFGKPVTLSCSQTLNHNVMYWYQQKSSQAPKLLFHYYDKDFNNEADTPDNFQSRRPNTSFCFLDIRSPGLGDTAMYLCATSTLRETQYFGPGTRLLVL.

This clonotype appeared a few times. This chain connects TRBV20-1 to TRBJ2-3; 14 bases are shared with TRBD2. This CDR3 is 14 amino acids long. Germline V gene lookup returns CDR1 DFQATT and CDR2 SNEGSKA (reference sequence). J was trimmed by 10 bases and V by 6 bases; bases with no gene match: 9. Here the CDR3 DNA reads TGCAGTGCAATCGGGACTAGCGGGAGTGATGCGCAGTATTTT. Its translation: CSAIGTSGSDAQYF.

This rearrangement joins TRBV12-3 or TRBV12-4 to TRBJ1-5; D remains unclear. The V end lost 5 bases, the J end lost 4 bases, and 9 bases lay between the germline ends. This CDR3 spans 13 amino acids. The CDR3 is CASSRVTNQPQHF. CDR3 in DNA: TGTGCCAGCAGTCGGGTCACAAATCAGCCCCAGCATTTT.

The chain joins TRBV5-8 to TRBJ1-2; D unclear. The CDR3 covers 12 residues. V was clipped by 4 bases and J by 4 bases, with 8 bases between them. CDR1 is SGHTS, CDR2 YDEGEE, per germline. In DNA form, the CDR3 reads TGTGCCAGCAGCCCCGGCATCTATGGCTACACCTTC. It translates to CASSPGIYGYTF.

The chain is built from TRBV12-3 or TRBV12-4 and TRBJ1-2, with D possibly matching TRBD1 (5 bases). The V and J ends lost 4 bases and 7 bases respectively, with 19 bases between them. The CDR3 contains 15 residues. Here the CDR3 DNA reads TGTGCCAGCAGTTCCCAATTACTAGGGGCTGGTGGCTACACCTTC. Protein sequence: CASSSQLLGAGGYTF.